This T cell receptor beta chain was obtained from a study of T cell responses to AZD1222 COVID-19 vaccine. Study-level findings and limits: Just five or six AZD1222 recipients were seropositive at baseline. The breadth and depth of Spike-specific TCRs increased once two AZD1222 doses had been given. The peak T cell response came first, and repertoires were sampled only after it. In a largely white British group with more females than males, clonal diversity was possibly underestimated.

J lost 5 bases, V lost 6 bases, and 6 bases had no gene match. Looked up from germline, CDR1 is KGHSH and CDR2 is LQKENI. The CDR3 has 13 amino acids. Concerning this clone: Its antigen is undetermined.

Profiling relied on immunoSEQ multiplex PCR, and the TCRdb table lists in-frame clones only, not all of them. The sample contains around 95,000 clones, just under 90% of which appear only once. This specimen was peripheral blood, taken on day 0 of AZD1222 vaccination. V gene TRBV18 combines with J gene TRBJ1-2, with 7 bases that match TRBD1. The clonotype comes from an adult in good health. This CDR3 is CASSAGTVYGYTF. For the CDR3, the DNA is TGTGCCAGCTCCGCCGGGACAGTGTATGGCTACACCTTC.